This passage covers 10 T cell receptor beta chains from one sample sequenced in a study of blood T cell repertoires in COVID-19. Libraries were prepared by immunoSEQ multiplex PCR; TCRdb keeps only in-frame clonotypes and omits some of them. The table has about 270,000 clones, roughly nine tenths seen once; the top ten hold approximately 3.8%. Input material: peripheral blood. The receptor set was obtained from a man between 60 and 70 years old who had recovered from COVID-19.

The CDR3 nucleotides are TGTGCCAGCAGCGCAGCCGGGTCCAAAAGGAATGAGCAGTTCTTC. Translating it yields CASSAAGSKRNEQFF. J is TRBJ2-1 and V is TRBV7-6; D is uncertain. V lost 5 bases and J 7 bases, leaving 18 bases between the germline ends. The germline V gene encodes CDR1 SGHVS and CDR2 FNYEAQ. This CDR3 contains 15 residues.

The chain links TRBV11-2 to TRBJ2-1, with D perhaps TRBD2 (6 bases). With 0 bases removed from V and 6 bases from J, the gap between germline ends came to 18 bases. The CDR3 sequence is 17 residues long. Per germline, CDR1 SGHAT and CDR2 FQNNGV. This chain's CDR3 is CASSLEFGGIAANEQFF. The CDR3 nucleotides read TGTGCCAGCAGCTTAGAGTTCGGGGGAATAGCCGCCAATGAGCAGTTCTTC.

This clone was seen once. The CDR3 loop is CASSQLVSGGADEQYF. The CDR3 DNA reads as TGTGCCAGCAGCCAATTGGTTAGCGGGGGGGCAGACGAGCAGTACTTC. The chain is built from TRBV4-2 and TRBJ2-7, with TRBD2 matching 11 bases. V dropped 2 bases and J dropped 5; count of bases not matched to a gene: 8. Germline lookup yields CDR1 LGHNA and CDR2 YNFKEQ. CDR3 length: 16 amino acids.

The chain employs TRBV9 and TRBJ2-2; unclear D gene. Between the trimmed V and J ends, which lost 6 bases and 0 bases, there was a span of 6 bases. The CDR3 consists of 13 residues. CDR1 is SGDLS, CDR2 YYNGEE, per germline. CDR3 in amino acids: CASNSANTGELFF. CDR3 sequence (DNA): TGTGCCAGCAACAGTGCGAACACCGGGGAGCTGTTTTTT.

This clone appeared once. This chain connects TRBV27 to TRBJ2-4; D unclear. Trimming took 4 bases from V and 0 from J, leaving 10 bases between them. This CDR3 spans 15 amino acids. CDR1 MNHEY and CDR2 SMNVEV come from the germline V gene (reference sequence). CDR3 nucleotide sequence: TGTGCCAGCAGTTCCATAGGAGTAGCCAAAAACATTCAGTACTTC. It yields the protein CASSSIGVAKNIQYF.

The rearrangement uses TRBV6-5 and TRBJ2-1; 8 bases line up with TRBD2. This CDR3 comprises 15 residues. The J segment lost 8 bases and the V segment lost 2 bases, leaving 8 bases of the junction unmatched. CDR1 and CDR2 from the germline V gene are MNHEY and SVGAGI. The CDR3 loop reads CASSYTAGGSYEQFF. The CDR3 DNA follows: TGTGCCAGCAGTTACACGGCGGGGGGATCATATGAGCAGTTCTTC.

The CDR3 nucleotides are TGCGCCAGCAGCTCAAGGACAGGGAGAGTCACTGAAGCTTTCTTT. Amino acid sequence: CASSSRTGRVTEAFF. The V and J genes are TRBV5-1 and TRBJ1-1; 8 nucleotides line up with TRBD1. Losses at the gene ends were 3 bases for V and 4 bases for J; bases not matched to a gene: 8. Germline assignment: CDR1 SGHRS and CDR2 YFSETQ. This CDR3 has 15 amino acids.

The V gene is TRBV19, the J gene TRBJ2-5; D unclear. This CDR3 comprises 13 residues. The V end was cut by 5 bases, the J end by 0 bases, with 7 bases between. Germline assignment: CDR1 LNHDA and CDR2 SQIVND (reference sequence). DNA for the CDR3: TGTGCCAGTAGTCCCCTTAACCAAGAGACCCAGTACTTC. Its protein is CASSPLNQETQYF.

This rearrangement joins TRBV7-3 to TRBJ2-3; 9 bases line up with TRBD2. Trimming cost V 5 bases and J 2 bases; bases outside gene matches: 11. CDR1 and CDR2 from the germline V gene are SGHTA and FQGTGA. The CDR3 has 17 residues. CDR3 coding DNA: TGTGCCAGCAGCCCTAGATCCCTAGCGGGGCTCACAGATACGCAGTATTTT. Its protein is CASSPRSLAGLTDTQYF.

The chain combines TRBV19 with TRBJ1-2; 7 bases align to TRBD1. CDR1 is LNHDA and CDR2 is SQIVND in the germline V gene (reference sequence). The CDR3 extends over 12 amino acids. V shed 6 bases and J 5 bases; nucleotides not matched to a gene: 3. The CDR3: CASRRQGYGYTF. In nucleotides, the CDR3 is TGTGCCAGTAGGAGACAGGGATATGGCTACACCTTC.